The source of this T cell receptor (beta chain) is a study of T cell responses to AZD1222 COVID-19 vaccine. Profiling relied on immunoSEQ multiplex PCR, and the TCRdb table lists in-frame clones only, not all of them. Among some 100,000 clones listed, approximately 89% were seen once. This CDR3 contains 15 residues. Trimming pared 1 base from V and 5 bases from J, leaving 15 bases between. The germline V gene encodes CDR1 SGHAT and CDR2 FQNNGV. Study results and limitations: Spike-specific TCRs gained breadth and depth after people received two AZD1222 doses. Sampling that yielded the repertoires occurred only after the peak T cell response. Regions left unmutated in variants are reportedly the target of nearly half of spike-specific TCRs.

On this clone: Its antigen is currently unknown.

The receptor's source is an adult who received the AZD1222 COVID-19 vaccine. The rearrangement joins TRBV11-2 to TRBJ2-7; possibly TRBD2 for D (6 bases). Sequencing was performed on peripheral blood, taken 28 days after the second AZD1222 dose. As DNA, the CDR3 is TGTGCCAGCAGCTTAGGAGGATCGGGGGAGGACGAGCAGTACTTC. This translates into CASSLGGSGEDEQYF. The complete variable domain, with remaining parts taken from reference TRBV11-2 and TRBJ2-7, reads EAGVAQSPRYKIIEKRQSVAFWCNPISGHATLYWYQQILGQGPKLLIQFQNNGVVDDSQLPKDRFSAERLKGVDSTLKIQPAKLEDSAVYLCASSLGGSGEDEQYFGPGTRLTVT.